Only a few counts were recorded for the clone carrying this TCR beta chain. Antigen: not known. Full-length variable regions came from constant-region reverse primers plus semi-nested Nested Universal Primer A PCR. TCRdb called the 5' RACE reads again in MiXCR, with one record for every CDR3 protein. The sample consists of roughly 46,000 distinct CDR3 sequences, 25% to 30% of them appearing once. Naive CD4+ T cells were purified with Tregs depleted by CD25. Study conclusions and caveats: The larger-cohort validation was restricted to a single TCR beta V-J rearrangement rather than whole repertoires.

V shed 5 bases and J shed 3 bases, with 11 bases lying between them. The CDR3 extends over 13 amino acids. Germline V CDR1 and CDR2: SGHTA, FQGTGA. The source of this sequence is a female donor with breast cancer. The sample consisted of naive CD4+ T cells sorted from blood. Subset specified: naive CD4+ T cells, CD4+CD45RA+CD25-. This chain links TRBV7-3 with TRBJ2-7; D call uncertain. CDR3 in DNA: TGTGCCAGCAGCCCCCGGCCGGGCTACGAGCAGTACTTC. Translated, it gives CASSPRPGYEQYF.